This TCR beta chain was captured in a study of OX40 agonist ivuxolimab in advanced cancers. Study information: Patients received intravenous ivuxolimab every 2 weeks at 0.01 to 10 mg/kg. Two cutaneous melanoma patients and one hepatocellular carcinoma patient, three in all, had partial responses. Overall study findings and caveats: The antigen specificity of the peripheral T cells (those that were expanded) was not determined.

Comments on this clone: The antigen is not known.

Repertoires were generated with immunoSEQ multiplex PCR, while TCRdb's copy carries only in-frame clones and drops some. Of 80,000 or so clones in the sample, around nine tenths were seen once. V lost 3 bases and J lost 4, with 16 bases in between. This CDR3 contains 16 residues. Germline loops: CDR1 MNHNS, CDR2 SASEGT. The chain combines TRBV6-1 with TRBJ2-1; D call uncertain. This sequence originates from an adult with an advanced solid tumor such as melanoma, head and neck, liver or kidney cancer. Sequencing used CD4+ or CD8+ T cells sorted from blood, obtained in a trial of the OX40 agonist ivuxolimab. CDR3 in DNA: TGTGCCAGCAGTGAGCGTCCCGGCGGATCGTACAATGAGCAGTTCTTC. The encoded protein is CASSERPGGSYNEQFF.